A selection of T cell receptor beta chains follows, all from one sample in a study of Graves' ophthalmopathy and Graves' hyperthyroidism. TCRdb re-called the multiplex PCR reads with MiXCR, one entry per CDR3 protein. The sample lists around 1.1 million distinct CDR3 sequences, roughly two fifths seen once, with 11% in the top ten. Sequencing was done on a sample of peripheral blood or thyroid tissue (not recorded which). All receptors come from an adult man with Graves' hyperthyroidism. Each CDR3 is given with its conserved first and last residue. Fields, in order: clone size, V gene, J gene, D gene, CDR3 DNA, CDR3 protein. The D gene is left open where the match is weak. Expanded clones get a size class; other rows say once, few or many, or leave the size out.

abundance: many; v_gene: TRBV24-1; j_gene: TRBJ2-6; d_gene: NA; CDR3nt: TGTGCCACCAGTGAACGACAGAGCTCTGGGGCCAACGTCCTGACTTTC; CDR3aa: CATSERQSSGANVLTF
abundance: many; v_gene: TRBV7-9; j_gene: TRBJ2-7; d_gene: TRBD2; CDR3nt: TGTGCCAGCAGCTCCACCCTAGCGGGAGAATACGAGCAGTACTTC; CDR3aa: CASSSTLAGEYEQYF
abundance: few; v_gene: TRBV6-5; j_gene: TRBJ1-1; d_gene: NA; CDR3nt: TGTGCCAGCAGTTACGGGAAGAACACTGAAGCTTTCTTT; CDR3aa: CASSYGKNTEAFF
abundance: NA; v_gene: TRBV5-6; j_gene: TRBJ2-2; d_gene: TRBD1; CDR3nt: TGTGCCAGCAGCCTGGCGGGTCCCGGGACAGGGGGCACCGGGGAGCTGTTTTTT; CDR3aa: CASSLAGPGTGGTGELFF
abundance: NA; v_gene: TRBV11-2; j_gene: TRBJ2-2; d_gene: TRBD1; CDR3nt: TGTGCCAGCAGCATCCCCCGGGACAGGGGCACCGGGGAGCTGTTTTTT; CDR3aa: CASSIPRDRGTGELFF
abundance: NA; v_gene: TRBV4-1; j_gene: TRBJ2-7; d_gene: TRBD1; CDR3nt: TGCGCCAGCAGCGTCCAGGGACAGGGGATCTCCTACGAGCAGTACTTC; CDR3aa: CASSVQGQGISYEQYF
abundance: many; v_gene: TRBV7-6; j_gene: TRBJ2-6; d_gene: NA; CDR3nt: TGTGCCAGCAGCTTTGAGGGGCCCTCTGGGGCCAACGTCCTGACTTTC; CDR3aa: CASSFEGPSGANVLTF
abundance: NA; v_gene: TRBV6-4; j_gene: TRBJ2-5; d_gene: NA; CDR3nt: TGTGCCAGCAGTCCGTTACGGAGGCAAGAGACCCAGTACTTC; CDR3aa: CASSPLRRQETQYF
abundance: NA; v_gene: TRBV12-3/TRBV12-4; j_gene: TRBJ2-7; d_gene: TRBD2; CDR3nt: TGTGCCAGCAGTTTTAGCGGGAGAAGGTACGAGCAGTACTTC; CDR3aa: CASSFSGRRYEQYF
abundance: few; v_gene: TRBV5-6; j_gene: TRBJ2-7; d_gene: NA; CDR3nt: TGTGCCAGCAGCTTGGTTGGGAGTCCCGACGAGCAGTACTTC; CDR3aa: CASSLVGSPDEQYF
abundance: many; v_gene: TRBV19; j_gene: TRBJ2-7; d_gene: TRBD1; CDR3nt: TGTGCCAGTAGTGCAACGGGACAGGGGGCTTACGAGCAGTACTTC; CDR3aa: CASSATGQGAYEQYF
abundance: few; v_gene: TRBV5-1; j_gene: TRBJ2-2; d_gene: NA; CDR3nt: TGCGCCAGCAGCGCCATTACAGGGCAGGGGAACACCGGGGAGCTGTTTTTT; CDR3aa: CASSAITGQGNTGELFF
abundance: many; v_gene: TRBV2; j_gene: TRBJ2-5; d_gene: NA; CDR3nt: TGTGCCAGCAGTGAAATGAAATCATTTGACGTCCGGGGGACCCAGTACTTC; CDR3aa: CASSEMKSFDVRGTQYF
abundance: few; v_gene: TRBV19; j_gene: TRBJ2-7; d_gene: NA; CDR3nt: TGTGCCAGTAGTCCCGGGCCAGCGAGCTCCTACGAGCAGTACTTC; CDR3aa: CASSPGPASSYEQYF
abundance: few; v_gene: TRBV27; j_gene: TRBJ2-7; d_gene: NA; CDR3nt: TGTGCCAGCAGCCCCTACGGGGCCAAAAACACCTACGAGCAGTACTTC; CDR3aa: CASSPYGAKNTYEQYF
abundance: once; v_gene: TRBV29-1; j_gene: TRBJ2-6; d_gene: NA; CDR3nt: TGCAGCGTGTCCAGGGGGGGGTCTGGGGCCAACGTCCTGACTTTC; CDR3aa: CSVSRGGSGANVLTF
abundance: NA; v_gene: TRBV9; j_gene: TRBJ1-4; d_gene: TRBD1; CDR3nt: TGTGCCAGCAGCGCCGGGACAGGGGGTTACGAAAAACTGTTTTTT; CDR3aa: CASSAGTGGYEKLFF
abundance: few; v_gene: TRBV5-6; j_gene: TRBJ1-4; d_gene: NA; CDR3nt: TGTGCCAGCAGCCCTAAAGGGACGGCAAGTCCAAATGAAAAACTGTTTTTT; CDR3aa: CASSPKGTASPNEKLFF
abundance: once; v_gene: TRBV7-7; j_gene: TRBJ1-6; d_gene: NA; CDR3nt: TGTGCCAGCAGCAGAGGCGGCGGGGGAAGGAATTCACCCCTCCACTTT; CDR3aa: CASSRGGGGRNSPLHF
abundance: many; v_gene: TRBV2; j_gene: TRBJ1-5; d_gene: TRBD1; CDR3nt: TGTGCCAGCACCCCGACAGGGGGCCTCGGCCAGCCCCAGCATTTT; CDR3aa: CASTPTGGLGQPQHF
abundance: NA; v_gene: TRBV28; j_gene: TRBJ1-5; d_gene: NA; CDR3nt: TGTGCCAGCAGAAGGAACAGGGTGGATCAGCCCCAGCATTTT; CDR3aa: CASRRNRVDQPQHF
abundance: many; v_gene: TRBV18; j_gene: TRBJ2-5; d_gene: TRBD1; CDR3nt: TGCGCCAGCAGCCCCCTCCGGGACAGCCAAGAGACCCAGTACTTC; CDR3aa: CASSPLRDSQETQYF
abundance: NA; v_gene: TRBV7-2; j_gene: TRBJ1-6; d_gene: NA; CDR3nt: TGTGCCAGCAGTGCTAGCTGGGGGACCCTCCACTTT; CDR3aa: CASSASWGTLHF
abundance: NA; v_gene: TRBV7-8; j_gene: TRBJ2-7; d_gene: TRBD1; CDR3nt: TGTGCCAGCAGCTACTACGGACAGGACTCCTACGAGCAGTACTTC; CDR3aa: CASSYYGQDSYEQYF
abundance: many; v_gene: TRBV19; j_gene: TRBJ1-6; d_gene: NA; CDR3nt: TGTGCCAGTAGTACGGGGTGGAATTCACCCCTCCACTTT; CDR3aa: CASSTGWNSPLHF
abundance: once; v_gene: TRBV25-1; j_gene: TRBJ2-2; d_gene: TRBD2; CDR3nt: TGTGCCAGCCAGGTAGCGGGAGGTTTTACCGGGGAGCTGTTTTTT; CDR3aa: CASQVAGGFTGELFF
abundance: many; v_gene: TRBV5-6; j_gene: TRBJ2-5; d_gene: NA; CDR3nt: TGTGCCAGCAACGGCCGGCAGGGGAGGCAGACCCAGTACTTC; CDR3aa: CASNGRQGRQTQYF
abundance: NA; v_gene: TRBV13; j_gene: TRBJ1-1; d_gene: NA; CDR3nt: TGTGCCAGCAGTAAAGAAAGGGGGTCTGCCCCCACTGAAGCTTTCTTT; CDR3aa: CASSKERGSAPTEAFF
abundance: many; v_gene: TRBV20-1; j_gene: TRBJ2-7; d_gene: NA; CDR3nt: TGCAGTGCGGCTGGGACCACCTACGAGCAGTACTTC; CDR3aa: CSAAGTTYEQYF
abundance: few; v_gene: TRBV20-1; j_gene: TRBJ1-5; d_gene: NA; CDR3nt: TGCAGTGCTGGGGATAGCCAATATCAGCCCCAGCATTTT; CDR3aa: CSAGDSQYQPQHF
abundance: many; v_gene: TRBV10-3; j_gene: TRBJ1-3; d_gene: NA; CDR3nt: TGTGCCATCACTGGAGCGGGCTCTGGAAACACCATATATTTT; CDR3aa: CAITGAGSGNTIYF
abundance: many; v_gene: TRBV7-3; j_gene: TRBJ2-2; d_gene: NA; CDR3nt: TGTGCCAGCGGTGGTAGCGGGGAGCTGTTTTTT; CDR3aa: CASGGSGELFF
abundance: few; v_gene: TRBV11-2; j_gene: TRBJ2-7; d_gene: NA; CDR3nt: TGTGCCAGCAGCGTTGAAAGACAGAACGAGCAGTACTTC; CDR3aa: CASSVERQNEQYF
abundance: NA; v_gene: TRBV29-1; j_gene: TRBJ1-1; d_gene: NA; CDR3nt: TGCAGCGTCAGGGAGGGGAACACTGAAGCTTTCTTT; CDR3aa: CSVREGNTEAFF
abundance: many; v_gene: TRBV7-9; j_gene: TRBJ2-7; d_gene: NA; CDR3nt: TGTGCCAGCAGATTGGCGGGACCCGACGAGCAGTACTTC; CDR3aa: CASRLAGPDEQYF
abundance: NA; v_gene: TRBV7-2; j_gene: TRBJ2-2; d_gene: NA; CDR3nt: TGTGCCAGCAGCTTAAGTGGGACATCCGCTAGGTTCGGGGAGCTGTTTTTT; CDR3aa: CASSLSGTSARFGELFF
abundance: NA; v_gene: TRBV28; j_gene: TRBJ2-6; d_gene: NA; CDR3nt: TGTGCCAGCAGTTTAATAGGGGCTGGGGCCAACGTCCTGACTTTC; CDR3aa: CASSLIGAGANVLTF
abundance: many; v_gene: TRBV7-9; j_gene: TRBJ1-2; d_gene: NA; CDR3nt: TGTGCCAGCAGACCCACCCCATGGGACCAAAGCAGTAACTATGGCTACACCTTC; CDR3aa: CASRPTPWDQSSNYGYTF
abundance: NA; v_gene: TRBV7-9; j_gene: TRBJ2-6; d_gene: NA; CDR3nt: TGTGCCAGCAGCTTAGCGATGTCGAACTCTGGGGCCAACGTCCTGACTTTC; CDR3aa: CASSLAMSNSGANVLTF
abundance: once; v_gene: TRBV7-2; j_gene: TRBJ2-7; d_gene: TRBD1; CDR3nt: TGTGCCAGCAGTAAGGACAGGGGGGTACGCGAGCAGTACTTC; CDR3aa: CASSKDRGVREQYF
abundance: few; v_gene: TRBV2; j_gene: TRBJ2-2; d_gene: NA; CDR3nt: TGTGCCAGCACCCCGGGTTGGCTACTTAACGGGGAGCTGTTTTTT; CDR3aa: CASTPGWLLNGELFF
abundance: many; v_gene: TRBV12-3/TRBV12-4; j_gene: TRBJ1-2; d_gene: NA; CDR3nt: TGTGCCAGCACTGCGGTCCTCACCAGTGGCTACACCTTC; CDR3aa: CASTAVLTSGYTF
abundance: NA; v_gene: TRBV7-9; j_gene: TRBJ1-3; d_gene: NA; CDR3nt: TGTGCCAGCAGCTTAGCTGCAATTGGAAACACCATATATTTT; CDR3aa: CASSLAAIGNTIYF
abundance: many; v_gene: TRBV11-1; j_gene: TRBJ1-1; d_gene: NA; CDR3nt: TGTGCCAGCAGTTACTTTGTGAATCTTGAAGCTTTCTTT; CDR3aa: CASSYFVNLEAFF
abundance: NA; v_gene: TRBV6-5; j_gene: TRBJ1-5; d_gene: NA; CDR3nt: TGTGCCAGCAGAACGGGGGGGATTTTTGAGCCCCAGCATTTT; CDR3aa: CASRTGGIFEPQHF
abundance: NA; v_gene: TRBV2; j_gene: TRBJ1-5; d_gene: NA; CDR3nt: TGTGCCAGCAGTGAACTTGGAGGGGGCAATCAGCCCCAGCATTTT; CDR3aa: CASSELGGGNQPQHF
abundance: few; v_gene: TRBV5-4; j_gene: TRBJ2-7; d_gene: NA; CDR3nt: TGTGCCAGCAGCATGGGTCCATCGAGGGAGGTACCCTACGAGCAGTACTTC; CDR3aa: CASSMGPSREVPYEQYF
abundance: many; v_gene: TRBV20-1; j_gene: TRBJ2-7; d_gene: TRBD1; CDR3nt: TGCAGTGCTAGCCGGACAGGCTACGAGCAGTACTTC; CDR3aa: CSASRTGYEQYF
abundance: many; v_gene: TRBV19; j_gene: TRBJ1-5; d_gene: TRBD1; CDR3nt: TGTGCCAGCAAAATTAGACAGGGGGCTGATCAGCCCCAGCATTTT; CDR3aa: CASKIRQGADQPQHF
abundance: many; v_gene: TRBV9; j_gene: TRBJ1-1; d_gene: NA; CDR3nt: TGTGCCAGCAGCGTCGCCGGGGCCGACACTGAAGCTTTCTTT; CDR3aa: CASSVAGADTEAFF
abundance: NA; v_gene: TRBV10-2; j_gene: TRBJ1-2; d_gene: NA; CDR3nt: TGCGCCAGCAGTGAGCCGGACAGTGTGATCTATGGCTACACCTTC; CDR3aa: CASSEPDSVIYGYTF
abundance: NA; v_gene: TRBV6-5; j_gene: TRBJ2-3; d_gene: NA; CDR3nt: TGTGCCAGCAGTGCTACTAGGGGCACAGATACGCAGTATTTT; CDR3aa: CASSATRGTDTQYF
abundance: NA; v_gene: TRBV10-3; j_gene: TRBJ1-1; d_gene: NA; CDR3nt: TGTGCCATCAGCTCGCGGACCCTCATGGACACTGAAGCTTTCTTT; CDR3aa: CAISSRTLMDTEAFF
abundance: NA; v_gene: TRBV2; j_gene: TRBJ1-2; d_gene: TRBD1; CDR3nt: TGTGCCAGCGCAGCTTTCCTGACAGGGGACGCCGGCTACACCTTC; CDR3aa: CASAAFLTGDAGYTF
abundance: NA; v_gene: TRBV20-1; j_gene: TRBJ1-3; d_gene: NA; CDR3nt: TGCAGTGCAACGGACAGCTCCAACTCTGGAAACACCATATATTTT; CDR3aa: CSATDSSNSGNTIYF
abundance: many; v_gene: TRBV5-5; j_gene: TRBJ1-5; d_gene: TRBD1; CDR3nt: TGTGCCAGCAGCTATGAACAGGGGGGACAGCCCCAGCATTTT; CDR3aa: CASSYEQGGQPQHF
abundance: few; v_gene: TRBV7-2; j_gene: TRBJ2-7; d_gene: NA; CDR3nt: TGTGCCAGCAGCCCGAGGGGGGGGTGCGAGCAGTACTTC; CDR3aa: CASSPRGGCEQYF
abundance: NA; v_gene: TRBV10-3; j_gene: TRBJ1-1; d_gene: TRBD1; CDR3nt: TGTGCCATCATGGGAGGGACAGGTGGTACTGAAGCTTTCTTT; CDR3aa: CAIMGGTGGTEAFF
abundance: NA; v_gene: TRBV4-1; j_gene: TRBJ1-6; d_gene: NA; CDR3nt: TGCGCCAGCAGCCACACGACAGGAGCTAATTCACCCCTCCACTTT; CDR3aa: CASSHTTGANSPLHF
abundance: few; v_gene: TRBV20-1; j_gene: TRBJ2-1; d_gene: TRBD2; CDR3nt: TGCAGTGCTAGACTAGCGGAGAATGAGCAGTTCTTC; CDR3aa: CSARLAENEQFF